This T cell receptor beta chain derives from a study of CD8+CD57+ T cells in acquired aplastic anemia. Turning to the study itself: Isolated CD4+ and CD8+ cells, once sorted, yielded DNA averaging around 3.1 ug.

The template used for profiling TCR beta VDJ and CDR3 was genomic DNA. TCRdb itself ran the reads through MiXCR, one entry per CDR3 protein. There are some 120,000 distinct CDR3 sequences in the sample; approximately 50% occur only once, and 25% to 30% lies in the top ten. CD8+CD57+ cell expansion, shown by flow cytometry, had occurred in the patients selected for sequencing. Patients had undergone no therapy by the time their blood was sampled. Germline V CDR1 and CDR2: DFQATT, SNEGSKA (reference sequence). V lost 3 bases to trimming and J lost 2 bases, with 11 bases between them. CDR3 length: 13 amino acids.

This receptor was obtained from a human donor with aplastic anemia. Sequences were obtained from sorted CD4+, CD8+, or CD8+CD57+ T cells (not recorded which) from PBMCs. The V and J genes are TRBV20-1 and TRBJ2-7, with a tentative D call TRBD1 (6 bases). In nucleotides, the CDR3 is TGCAGTGCTAGTGAGGACAGCCCCTACGAGCAGTACTTC. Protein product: CSASEDSPYEQYF.